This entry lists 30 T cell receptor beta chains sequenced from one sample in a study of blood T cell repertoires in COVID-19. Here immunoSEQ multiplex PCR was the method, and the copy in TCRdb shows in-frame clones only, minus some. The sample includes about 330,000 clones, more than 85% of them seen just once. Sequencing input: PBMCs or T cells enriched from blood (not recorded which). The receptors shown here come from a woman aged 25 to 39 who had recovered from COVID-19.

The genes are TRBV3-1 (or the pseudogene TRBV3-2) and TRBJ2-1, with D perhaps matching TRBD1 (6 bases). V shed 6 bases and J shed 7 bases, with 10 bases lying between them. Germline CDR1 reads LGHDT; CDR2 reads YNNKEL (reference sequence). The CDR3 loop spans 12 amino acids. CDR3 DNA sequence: TGTGCCAGCAGATGGGGGCGGAATGAGCAGTTCTTC. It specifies CASRWGRNEQFF.

CDR3 DNA sequence: TGTGCCAGCAGCAGTACACCCCCGGGCACTGAAGCTTTCTTT. This gives the protein CASSSTPPGTEAFF. The rearrangement joins TRBV6-5 to TRBJ1-1, with unresolved D. The ends were cut back, 6 bases at V and 4 bases at J, with 15 bases in the middle. The CDR3 runs to 14 residues. Germline V gene data show CDR1 as MNHEY and CDR2 as SVGAGI.

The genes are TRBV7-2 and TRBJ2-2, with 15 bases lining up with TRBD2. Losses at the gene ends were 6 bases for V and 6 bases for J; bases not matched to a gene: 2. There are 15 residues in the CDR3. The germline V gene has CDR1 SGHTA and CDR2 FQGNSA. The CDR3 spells CASRRTSGGAGELFF. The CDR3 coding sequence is TGTGCCAGCAGACGGACTAGCGGGGGGGCCGGGGAGCTGTTTTTT. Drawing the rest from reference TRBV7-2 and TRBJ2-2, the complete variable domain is GAGVSQSPSNKVTEKGKDVELRCDPISGHTALYWYRQSLGQGLEFLIYFQGNSAPDKSGLPSDRFSAERTGGSVSTLTIQRTQQEDSAVYLCASRRTSGGAGELFFGEGSRLTVL.

The CDR3 reads CASSFPGQGPNYGYTF. The CDR3 DNA reads as TGTGCCAGCAGTTTCCCCGGACAGGGCCCGAACTATGGCTACACCTTC. This chain joins TRBV28 and TRBJ1-2; 8 nucleotides line up with TRBD1. Germline V CDR1 and CDR2: MDHEN, SYDVKM. The CDR3 extends over 16 amino acids. J gave up 2 bases and V 3 bases, and 8 bases lay outside the gene matches.

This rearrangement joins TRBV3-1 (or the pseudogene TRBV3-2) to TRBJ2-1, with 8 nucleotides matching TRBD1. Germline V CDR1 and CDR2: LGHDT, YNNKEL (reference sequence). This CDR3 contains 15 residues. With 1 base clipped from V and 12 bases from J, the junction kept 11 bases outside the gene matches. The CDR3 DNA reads TGTGCCAGCAGCCAAGCCAGGGGGCTTTCCGAGTTGCAGTTCTTC. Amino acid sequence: CASSQARGLSELQFF.

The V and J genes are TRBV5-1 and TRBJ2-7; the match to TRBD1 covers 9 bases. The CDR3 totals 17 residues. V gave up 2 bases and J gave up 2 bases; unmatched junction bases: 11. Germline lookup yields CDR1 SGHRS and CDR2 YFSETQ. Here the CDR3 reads CASSFLGTGSTAYEQYF. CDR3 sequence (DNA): TGCGCCAGCAGCTTCTTAGGGACAGGGTCCACCGCCTACGAGCAGTACTTC.

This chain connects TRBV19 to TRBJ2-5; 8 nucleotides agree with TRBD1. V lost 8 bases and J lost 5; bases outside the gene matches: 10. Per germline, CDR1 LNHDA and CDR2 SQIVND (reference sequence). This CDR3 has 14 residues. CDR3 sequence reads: CASGRQGRGETQYF. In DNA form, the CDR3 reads TGTGCCAGTGGAAGACAGGGGAGAGGGGAGACCCAGTACTTC.

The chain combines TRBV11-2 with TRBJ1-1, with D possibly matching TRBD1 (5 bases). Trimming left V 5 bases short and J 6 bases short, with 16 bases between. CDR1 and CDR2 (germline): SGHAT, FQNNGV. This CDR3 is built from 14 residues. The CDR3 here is CASSPVGGRPEAFF. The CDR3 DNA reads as TGTGCCAGCAGCCCCGTGGGGGGAAGGCCTGAAGCTTTCTTT. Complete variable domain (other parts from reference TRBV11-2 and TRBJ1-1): EAGVAQSPRYKIIEKRQSVAFWCNPISGHATLYWYQQILGQGPKLLIQFQNNGVVDDSQLPKDRFSAERLKGVDSTLKIQPAKLEDSAVYLCASSPVGGRPEAFFGQGTRLTVV.

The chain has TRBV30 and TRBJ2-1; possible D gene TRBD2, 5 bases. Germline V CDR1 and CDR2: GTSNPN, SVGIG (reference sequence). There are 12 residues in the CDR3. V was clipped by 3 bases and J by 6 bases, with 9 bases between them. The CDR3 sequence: CAWSPSTNEQFF. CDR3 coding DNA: TGTGCCTGGAGCCCTAGCACCAATGAGCAGTTCTTC.

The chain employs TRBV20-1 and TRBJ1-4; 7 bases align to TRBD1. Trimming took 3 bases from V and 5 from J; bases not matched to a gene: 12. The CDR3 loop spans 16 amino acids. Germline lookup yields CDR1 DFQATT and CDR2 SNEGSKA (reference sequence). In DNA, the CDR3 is TGCAGTGCTAGTTCAATGCGTGGAGGGGGCAATGAAAAACTGTTTTTT. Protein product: CSASSMRGGGNEKLFF.

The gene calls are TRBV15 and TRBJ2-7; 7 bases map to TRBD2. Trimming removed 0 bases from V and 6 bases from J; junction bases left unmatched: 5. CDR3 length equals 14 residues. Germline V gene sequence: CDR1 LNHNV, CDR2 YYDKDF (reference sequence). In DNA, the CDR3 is TGTGCCACCAGCAGAGAGCGGGAGTCCCTCGAGCAGTACTTC. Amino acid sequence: CATSRERESLEQYF.

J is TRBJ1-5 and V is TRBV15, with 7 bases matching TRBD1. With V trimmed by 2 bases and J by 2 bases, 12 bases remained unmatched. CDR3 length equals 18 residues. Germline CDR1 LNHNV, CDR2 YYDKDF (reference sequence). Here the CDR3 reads CATSRRTGRLLGNQPQHF. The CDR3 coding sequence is TGTGCCACCAGCAGACGGACAGGAAGGCTCCTAGGCAATCAGCCCCAGCATTTT.

For the CDR3, the DNA is TGTGCCAGCTCTCCCGAAGGGACTCCCCGGCCCGGGGAGCTGTTTTTT. This sequence encodes CASSPEGTPRPGELFF. The genes are TRBV18 and TRBJ2-2, with a tentative D call TRBD2 (6 bases). The germline V gene has CDR1 KGHSH and CDR2 LQKENI. CDR3 length: 16 residues. V gave up 6 bases and J gave up 6 bases, with 20 bases separating them.

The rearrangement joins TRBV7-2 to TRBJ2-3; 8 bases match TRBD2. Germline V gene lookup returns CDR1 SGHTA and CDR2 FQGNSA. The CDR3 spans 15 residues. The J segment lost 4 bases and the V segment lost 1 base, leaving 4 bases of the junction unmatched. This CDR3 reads CASSLGSGGPDTQYF. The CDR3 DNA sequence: TGTGCCAGCAGCTTAGGGAGCGGGGGACCAGATACGCAGTATTTT.

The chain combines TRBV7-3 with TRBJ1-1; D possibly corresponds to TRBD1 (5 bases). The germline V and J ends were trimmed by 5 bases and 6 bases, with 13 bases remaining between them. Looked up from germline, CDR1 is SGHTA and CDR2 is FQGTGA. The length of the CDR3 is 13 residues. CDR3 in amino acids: CASSPWGGAEAFF. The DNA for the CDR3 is TGTGCCAGCAGCCCCTGGGGGGGAGCTGAAGCTTTCTTT.

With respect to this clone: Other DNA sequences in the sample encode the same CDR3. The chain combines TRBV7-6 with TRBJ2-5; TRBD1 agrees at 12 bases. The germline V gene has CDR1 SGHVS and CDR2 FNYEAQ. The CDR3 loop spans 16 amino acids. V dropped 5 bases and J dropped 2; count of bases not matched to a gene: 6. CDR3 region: CASSPGTGGEQETQYF. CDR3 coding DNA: TGTGCCAGCAGCCCCGGGACAGGGGGCGAACAAGAGACCCAGTACTTC.

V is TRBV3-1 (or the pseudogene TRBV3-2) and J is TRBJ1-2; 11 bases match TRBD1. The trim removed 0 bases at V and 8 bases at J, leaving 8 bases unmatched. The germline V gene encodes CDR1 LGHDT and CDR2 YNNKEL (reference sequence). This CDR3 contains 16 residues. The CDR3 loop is CASSQDRGQGGHGYTF. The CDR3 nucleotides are TGTGCCAGCAGCCAAGACAGGGGACAGGGGGGACACGGCTACACCTTC.

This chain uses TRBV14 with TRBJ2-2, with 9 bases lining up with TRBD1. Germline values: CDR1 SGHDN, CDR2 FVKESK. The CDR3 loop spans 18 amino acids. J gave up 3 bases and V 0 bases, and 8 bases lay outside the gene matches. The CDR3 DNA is TGTGCCAGCAGCCAAGAATTTAGGCGGACAGGGGACACCGGGGAGCTGTTTTTT. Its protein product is CASSQEFRRTGDTGELFF.

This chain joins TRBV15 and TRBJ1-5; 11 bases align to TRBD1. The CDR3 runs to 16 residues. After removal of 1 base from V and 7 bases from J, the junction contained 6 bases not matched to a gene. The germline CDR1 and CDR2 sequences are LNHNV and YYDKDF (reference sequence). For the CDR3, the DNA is TGTGCCACCAGCAGAGTGGAGGGGACAGGGGGACAGCCCCAGCATTTT. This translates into CATSRVEGTGGQPQHF.

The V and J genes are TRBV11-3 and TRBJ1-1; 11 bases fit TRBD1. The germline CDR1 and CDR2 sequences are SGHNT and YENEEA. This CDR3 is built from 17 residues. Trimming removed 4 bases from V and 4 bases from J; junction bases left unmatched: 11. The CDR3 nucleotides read TGTGCCAGCAGCTCGCGGATCCGGGACAGGGGGGGCACTGAAGCTTTCTTT. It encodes CASSSRIRDRGGTEAFF. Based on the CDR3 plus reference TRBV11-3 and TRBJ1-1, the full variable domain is EAGVVQSPRYKIIEKKQPVAFWCNPISGHNTLYWYLQNLGQGPELLIRYENEEAVDDSQLPKDRFSAERLKGVDSTLKIQPAELGDSAVYLCASSSRIRDRGGTEAFFGQGTRLTVV.

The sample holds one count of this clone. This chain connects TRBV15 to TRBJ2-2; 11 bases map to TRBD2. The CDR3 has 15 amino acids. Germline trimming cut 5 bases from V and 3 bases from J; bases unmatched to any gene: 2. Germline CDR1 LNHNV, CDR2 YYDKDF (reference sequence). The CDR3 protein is CATSGGLADTGELFF. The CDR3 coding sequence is TGTGCCACCAGCGGGGGACTAGCGGACACCGGGGAGCTGTTTTTT.

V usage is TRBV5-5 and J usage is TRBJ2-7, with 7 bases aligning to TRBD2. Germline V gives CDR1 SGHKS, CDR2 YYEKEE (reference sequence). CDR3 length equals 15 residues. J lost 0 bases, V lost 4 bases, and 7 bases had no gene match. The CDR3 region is CASSPRASGSYEQYF. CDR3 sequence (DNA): TGTGCCAGCAGCCCCCGCGCTAGCGGCTCCTACGAGCAGTACTTC.

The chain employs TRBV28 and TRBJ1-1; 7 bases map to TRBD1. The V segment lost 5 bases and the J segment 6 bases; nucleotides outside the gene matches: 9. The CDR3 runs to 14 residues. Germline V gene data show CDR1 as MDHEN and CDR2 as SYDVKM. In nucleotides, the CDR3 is TGTGCCAGCAGTCCGACAGGGAGTGTGTCTGAAGCTTTCTTT. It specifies CASSPTGSVSEAFF.

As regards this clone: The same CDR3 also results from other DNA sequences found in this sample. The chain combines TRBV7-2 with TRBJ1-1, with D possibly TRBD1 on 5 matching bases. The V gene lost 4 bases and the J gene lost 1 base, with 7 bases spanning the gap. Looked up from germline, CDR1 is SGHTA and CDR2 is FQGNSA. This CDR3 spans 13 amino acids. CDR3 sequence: CASSSQGNTEAFF. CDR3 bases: TGTGCCAGCAGCTCTCAGGGGAACACTGAAGCTTTCTTT.

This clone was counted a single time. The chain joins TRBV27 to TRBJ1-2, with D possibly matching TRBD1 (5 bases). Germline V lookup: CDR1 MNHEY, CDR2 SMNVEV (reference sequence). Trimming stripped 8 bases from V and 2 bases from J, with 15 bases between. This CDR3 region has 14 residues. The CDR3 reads CASRGGGFNYGYTF. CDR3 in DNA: TGTGCCAGCCGCGGGGGGGGTTTCAACTATGGCTACACCTTC.

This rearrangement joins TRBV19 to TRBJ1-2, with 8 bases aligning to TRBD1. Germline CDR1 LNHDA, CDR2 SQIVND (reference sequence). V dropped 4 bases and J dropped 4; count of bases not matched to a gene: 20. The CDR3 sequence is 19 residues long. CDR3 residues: CASSTVGQGARLDLYGYTF. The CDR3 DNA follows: TGTGCCAGTAGTACCGTGGGGCAGGGGGCACGGCTCGACCTCTATGGCTACACCTTC.

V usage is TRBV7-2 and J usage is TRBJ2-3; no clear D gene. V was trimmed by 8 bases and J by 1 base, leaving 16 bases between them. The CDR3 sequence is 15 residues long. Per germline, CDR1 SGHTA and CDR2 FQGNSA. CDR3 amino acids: CASARRRSGTDTQYF. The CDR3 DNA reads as TGTGCCAGCGCCCGACGGCGGAGCGGCACAGATACGCAGTATTTT.

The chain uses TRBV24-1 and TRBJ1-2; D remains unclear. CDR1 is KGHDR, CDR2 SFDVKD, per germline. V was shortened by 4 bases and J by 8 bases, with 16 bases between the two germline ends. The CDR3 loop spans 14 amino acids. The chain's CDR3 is CATSDSPRVEGYTF. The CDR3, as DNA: TGTGCCACCAGTGACTCCCCCCGGGTTGAGGGCTACACCTTC.

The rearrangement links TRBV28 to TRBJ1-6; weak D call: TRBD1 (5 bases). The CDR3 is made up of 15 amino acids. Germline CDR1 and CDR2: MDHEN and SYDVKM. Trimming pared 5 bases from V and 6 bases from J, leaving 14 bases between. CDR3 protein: CASSQWRQSNSPLHF. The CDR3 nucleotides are TGTGCCAGCAGTCAATGGCGACAGTCTAATTCACCCCTCCACTTT.

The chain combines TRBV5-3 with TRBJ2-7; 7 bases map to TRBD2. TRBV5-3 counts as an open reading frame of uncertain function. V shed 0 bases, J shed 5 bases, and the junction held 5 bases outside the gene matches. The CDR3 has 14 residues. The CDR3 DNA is TGTGCCAGAAGCTTGGTACTAGCGTGGGACGAGCAGTACTTC. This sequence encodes CARSLVLAWDEQYF.